These 22 T cell receptor beta chains were sequenced from one sample in a study of control samples from healthy donors and cancer patients. Produced via immunoSEQ multiplex PCR; TCRdb's table is partial and in-frame only. The sample has around 110,000 clones, approximately 90% seen once. Sequences were obtained from blood. These receptors originate from a woman in her 70s in good health.

Worth noting for this clone: Sequence at one end of the junction differs from germline and may be a read error. V is TRBV4-2 and J is TRBJ2-7, with TRBD2 matching 9 bases. Germline values: CDR1 LGHNA, CDR2 YNFKEQ. CDR3 length equals 16 residues. CDR3 in amino acids: CASSQDRAGGVDEQSF. CDR3 nucleotides: TGTGCCAGCAGCCAAGATCGAGCGGGGGGCGTCGACGAGCAGTCCTTC.

V usage is TRBV16 and J usage is TRBJ1-3; no firm D call. Trimming left V 3 bases short and J 4 bases short, with 10 bases between. The CDR3 totals 14 residues. Germline CDR1 is KGHSY and CDR2 is FQNENV. The DNA of the CDR3 is TGTGCCAGCAGCCAGATTGACCTGGGAAACACCATATATTTT. Amino acids: CASSQIDLGNTIYF. The variable domain in full, with the rest retrieved from reference TRBV16 and TRBJ1-3, is GEEVAQTPKHLVRGEGQKAKLYCAPIKGHSYVFWYQQVLKNEFKFLISFQNENVFDETGMPKERFSAKCLPNSPCSLEIQATKLEDSAVYFCASSQIDLGNTIYFGEGSWLTVV.

The chain recombines TRBV29-1 with TRBJ1-3, with a tentative D call TRBD1 (6 bases). Deletions cut 3 bases from V and 7 bases from J, with 7 bases between. CDR3 length: 11 amino acids. Germline V gives CDR1 SQVTM, CDR2 ANQGSEA. CDR3 nucleotides: TGCAGCGTTGAGAGGGGGAACACCATATATTTT. It codes for CSVERGNTIYF.

V and J are TRBV10-3 and TRBJ1-5; no firm D call. V dropped 0 bases and J dropped 0 bases, with 15 bases sitting between them. The CDR3 covers 18 residues. CDR1 ENHRY and CDR2 SYGVKD come from the germline V gene. The DNA for the CDR3 is TGTGCCATCAGTGAGTCGGTGGTCCCCCCTTATAGCAATCAGCCCCAGCATTTT. Its protein product is CAISESVVPPYSNQPQHF.

About this clone itself: This sample includes further DNA sequences coding for the same CDR3. This chain links TRBV7-2 with TRBJ2-7; TRBD2 matches at 13 bases. CDR3 length: 16 amino acids. Germline-derived CDR1 and CDR2 are SGHTA and FQGNSA. V shed 2 bases, J shed 2 bases, and the junction held 3 bases outside the gene matches. The CDR3 loop is CASSLLGLAGAYEQYF. The CDR3 coding sequence is TGTGCCAGCAGCTTACTTGGACTAGCGGGGGCCTACGAGCAGTACTTC.

V and J are TRBV18 and TRBJ2-1, with 11 nucleotides matching TRBD2. The CDR3 is 17 amino acids. V was clipped by 3 bases and J by 7 bases; unmatched bases: 11. Germline CDR1 KGHSH, CDR2 LQKENI. Here the CDR3 DNA reads TGTGCCAGCTCACCCCAAGTAGCGGGGGGGCTTGGGAATGAGCAGTTCTTC. Translated, it gives CASSPQVAGGLGNEQFF.

V and J are TRBV18 and TRBJ2-2; unclear D gene. CDR1 KGHSH and CDR2 LQKENI come from the germline V gene. The CDR3 covers 16 residues. Trimming shortened V by 3 bases and J by 1 base, and 12 bases separated the two germline ends. CDR3 bases: TGTGCCAGCTCACCGAACACCGCCCAGAACACCGGGGAGCTGTTTTTT. It is translated as CASSPNTAQNTGELFF.

V and J are TRBV7-9 and TRBJ1-6; 7 positions match TRBD1. J was trimmed by 10 bases and V by 7 bases; bases with no gene match: 16. Germline V CDR1 and CDR2: SEHNR, FQNEAQ (reference sequence). The CDR3 consists of 16 residues. CDR3 region: CASTMIQGSSRSPLHF. The CDR3 region has the DNA TGTGCCAGCACCATGATACAGGGGTCCAGTAGATCACCCCTCCACTTT.

The chain recombines TRBV2 with TRBJ2-7; D is ambiguous. Germline V gene data show CDR1 as SNHLY and CDR2 as FYNNEI. The CDR3 is 10 amino acids. V was trimmed by 8 bases and J by 5 bases, leaving 7 bases between them. The CDR3 loop reads CASDDNEQYF. DNA for the CDR3: TGTGCCAGCGATGACAACGAGCAGTACTTC.

This clone was detected a few times. The chain employs TRBV11-2 and TRBJ2-2, with D possibly being TRBD1 or TRBD2 (5 bases each). V was shortened by 6 bases and J by 0 bases, with 11 bases between the two germline ends. Germline V gene lookup returns CDR1 SGHAT and CDR2 FQNNGV. This CDR3 contains 15 residues. CDR3: CASSYGTANTGELFF. For the CDR3, the DNA is TGTGCCAGCAGTTACGGGACGGCGAACACCGGGGAGCTGTTTTTT.

The genes are TRBV3-1 (or the pseudogene TRBV3-2) and TRBJ2-2, with 7 positions matching TRBD1. This CDR3 is 16 amino acids long. V shed 1 base, J shed 3 bases, and the junction held 5 bases outside the gene matches. Germline values: CDR1 LGHDT, CDR2 YNNKEL (reference sequence). The CDR3 spells CASSQGRQGHTGELFF. In DNA, the CDR3 is TGTGCCAGCAGCCAAGGGAGACAGGGCCACACCGGGGAGCTGTTTTTT.

This clone was found a few times. V and J are TRBV9 and TRBJ1-3, with TRBD1 as a possible D gene (5 bases). CDR3 length: 13 residues. Per germline, CDR1 SGDLS and CDR2 YYNGEE. Trimming removed 3 bases at V and 3 bases at J, with 7 bases between. In DNA, the CDR3 is TGTGCCAGCAGCGAGGGGTTTGGAAACACCATATATTTT. Translating gives CASSEGFGNTIYF.

V and J are TRBV30 and TRBJ1-6; D is unresolved. V lost 0 bases, J lost 10 bases, and 25 bases lay in between. The CDR3 length is 18 residues. Germline-derived CDR1 and CDR2 are GTSNPN and SVGIG (reference sequence). Written as DNA, the CDR3 is TGTGCCTGGAGTGTCTTGGGCGGCGCTAAGCGTTTAAACTCACCCCTCCACTTT. This codes for CAWSVLGGAKRLNSPLHF.

The J gene is TRBJ1-3, the V gene TRBV11-2, with a possible D match to TRBD1 (5 bases). Germline V gene sequence: CDR1 SGHAT, CDR2 FQNNGV. Trimming took off 5 bases at V and 4 bases at J, with 12 bases between the two ends. This CDR3 has 14 amino acids. CDR3 residues: CASSATDSGNTIYF. In DNA form, the CDR3 reads TGTGCCAGCAGCGCGACAGATAGCGGAAACACCATATATTTT.

The gene calls are TRBV11-2 and TRBJ1-3; 7 nucleotides align to TRBD1. With 5 bases clipped from V and 4 bases from J, the junction kept 5 bases outside the gene matches. The CDR3 totals 14 residues. From germline, CDR1 is SGHAT and CDR2 FQNNGV. The CDR3 DNA is TGTGCCAGCAGCCACAGGGGTTCCGGAAACACCATATATTTT. It specifies CASSHRGSGNTIYF.

The rearrangement joins TRBV6-2 or TRBV6-3 to TRBJ1-6; D is unclear. The CDR3 is 15 residues long. In germline, CDR1 is MNHEY, CDR2 SVGEGT. Deletions cut 5 bases from V and 9 bases from J, with 17 bases between. CDR3: CASSLLDGMGSPLHF. CDR3 nucleotide sequence: TGTGCCAGCAGTCTACTGGACGGGATGGGTTCACCCCTCCACTTT.

The rearrangement joins TRBV13 to TRBJ1-6; D gene unclear. Trimming shortened V by 5 bases and J by 5 bases, and 10 bases separated the two germline ends. This CDR3 region has 14 residues. Germline values: CDR1 PRHDT, CDR2 FYEKMQ (reference sequence). The chain's CDR3 is CASSIRSDNSPLHF. CDR3 DNA: TGTGCCAGCAGCATCCGGTCGGATAATTCACCCCTCCACTTT.

This chain connects TRBV7-2 to TRBJ2-3; 11 bases match TRBD2. Germline values: CDR1 SGHTA, CDR2 FQGNSA. V shed 5 bases, J shed 6 bases, and the junction held 4 bases outside the gene matches. The CDR3 loop spans 14 amino acids. In nucleotides, the CDR3 is TGTGCCAGCAGCATTAGCGGGGGGGCCGATACGCAGTATTTT. Translating gives CASSISGGADTQYF.

The V gene is TRBV4-3, the J gene TRBJ2-5; D is possibly TRBD2 (6 bases). The CDR3 runs 15 residues. Deletions cut 0 bases from V and 4 bases from J, with 12 bases between. Germline lookup yields CDR1 LGHNA and CDR2 YSLEER. CDR3 loop: CASSQDRGGIETQYF. CDR3 coding DNA: TGCGCCAGCAGCCAAGATCGTGGGGGGATAGAGACCCAGTACTTC.

This chain links TRBV5-6 with TRBJ2-7; either TRBD1 or TRBD2 may fit D (5 bases each). This CDR3 comprises 15 residues. Germline-derived CDR1 and CDR2 are SGHDT and YYEEEE. V shed 4 bases and J shed 11 bases, with 25 bases lying between them. The CDR3 DNA reads TGTGCCAGCAGCCCAGTAAACGGGGACCGGGCAAAAGAGTACTTC. It encodes CASSPVNGDRAKEYF.

The table lists this clone with a count of one. The V gene is TRBV9, the J gene TRBJ1-3; D gene uncertain. This CDR3 region has 14 residues. The V gene's germline CDR1 is SGDLS and CDR2 YYNGEE. V was cut by 6 bases and J by 1 base, with 11 bases left in between. The CDR3 DNA reads as TGTGCCAGCACCTTAGGCATATCTGGAAACACCATATATTTT. Translation gives CASTLGISGNTIYF.

The CDR3 nucleotides read TGTGCCAGCAGCCAAGAAACCAGGGCCAGCTCTGGAAACACCATATATTTT. Amino acid sequence: CASSQETRASSGNTIYF. The chain carries TRBV4-2 and TRBJ1-3, with a weak D call TRBD1 (5 bases). Trimming removed 0 bases at V and 0 bases at J, with 12 bases between. CDR1 and CDR2 (germline): LGHNA, YNFKEQ. This CDR3 has 17 amino acids.